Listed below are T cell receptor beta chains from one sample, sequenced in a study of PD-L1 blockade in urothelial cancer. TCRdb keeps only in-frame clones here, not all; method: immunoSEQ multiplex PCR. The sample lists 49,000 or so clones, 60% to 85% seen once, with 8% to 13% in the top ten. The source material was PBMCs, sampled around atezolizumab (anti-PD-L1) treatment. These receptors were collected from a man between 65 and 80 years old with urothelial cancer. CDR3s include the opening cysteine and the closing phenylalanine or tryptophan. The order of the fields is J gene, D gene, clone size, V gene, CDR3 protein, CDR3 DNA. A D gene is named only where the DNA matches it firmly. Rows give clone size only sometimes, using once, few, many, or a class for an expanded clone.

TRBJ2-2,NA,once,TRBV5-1,CASVDGGTNTGELFF,TGCGCCAGCGTGGATGGGGGCACGAACACCGGGGAGCTGTTTTTT
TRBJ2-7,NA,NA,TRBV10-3,CAIRDTGILYF,TGTGCCATCAGGGACACAGGGATCCTGTACTTC
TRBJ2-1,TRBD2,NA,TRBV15,CATTRGGRLAENNEQFF,TGTGCCACCACCCGCGGGGGGCGGCTAGCGGAGAACAATGAGCAGTTCTTC
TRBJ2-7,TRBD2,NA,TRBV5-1,CASSKGMAGVGDEQYF,TGCGCCAGCAGCAAAGGGATGGCGGGAGTCGGGGACGAGCAGTACTTC
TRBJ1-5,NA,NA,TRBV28,CASKGQLHQPQHF,TGTGCCAGCAAGGGGCAGCTTCATCAGCCCCAGCATTTT
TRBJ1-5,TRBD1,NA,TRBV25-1,CASITGDRYSNQPQHF,TGTGCCAGTATCACAGGGGACCGCTATAGCAATCAGCCCCAGCATTTT
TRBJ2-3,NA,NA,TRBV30,CAWSSVRTQYF,TGTGCCTGGAGTTCAGTCCGCACGCAGTATTTT
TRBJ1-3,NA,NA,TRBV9,CASSVAGASSGNTIYF,TGTGCCAGCAGCGTAGCTGGGGCTAGCTCTGGAAACACCATATATTTT
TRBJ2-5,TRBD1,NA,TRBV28,CASSRDRPNETQYF,TGTGCCAGCAGTCGGGACAGGCCAAATGAGACCCAGTACTTC
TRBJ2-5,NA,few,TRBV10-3,CAISTTGETQYF,TGTGCCATCAGTACAACAGGAGAGACCCAGTACTTC
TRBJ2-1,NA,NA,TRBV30,CAWSNLVSNEQFF,TGTGCCTGGAGTAATCTAGTATCCAATGAGCAGTTCTTC
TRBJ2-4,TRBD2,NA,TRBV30,CAWSTSGTNIQYF,TGTGCCTGGAGCACTAGCGGGACAAACATTCAGTACTTC
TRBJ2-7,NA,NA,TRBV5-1,CASSLSGSSYEQYF,TGCGCCAGCAGCTTATCTGGGAGCTCCTACGAGCAGTACTTC
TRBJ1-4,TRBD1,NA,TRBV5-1,CASSGQGAPVEKLFF,TGCGCCAGCAGCGGGCAGGGGGCGCCGGTTGAAAAACTGTTTTTT
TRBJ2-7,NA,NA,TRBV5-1,CASSLEVTYEQYF,TGCGCCAGCAGCTTAGAGGTCACCTACGAGCAGTACTTC
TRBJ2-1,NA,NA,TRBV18,CASSPGTNNNEQFF,TGTGCCAGCTCACCCGGGACAAATAACAATGAGCAGTTCTTC
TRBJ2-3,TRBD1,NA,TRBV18,CASSRPDRVNTDTQYF,TGTGCCAGCTCACGACCGGACAGGGTGAACACAGATACGCAGTATTTT
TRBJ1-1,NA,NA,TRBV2,CASRRTALNTEAFF,TGTGCCAGCAGGCGGACTGCTTTGAACACTGAAGCTTTCTTT
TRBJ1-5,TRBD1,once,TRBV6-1,CASTREGQGHQPQHF,TGTGCCAGCACTAGAGAGGGACAGGGCCATCAGCCCCAGCATTTT
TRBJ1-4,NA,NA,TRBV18,CASSPRIGQGEKLFF,TGTGCCAGCTCACCACGAATCGGGCAGGGTGAAAAACTGTTTTTT
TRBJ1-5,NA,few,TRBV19,CASIPRGFDQPQHF,TGTGCCAGTATTCCGAGGGGGTTTGATCAGCCCCAGCATTTT
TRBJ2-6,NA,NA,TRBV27,CASSVDNSLSGANVLTF,TGTGCCAGCAGTGTGGACAACTCCCTCTCTGGGGCCAACGTCCTGACTTTC
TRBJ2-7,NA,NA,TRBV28,CASTVGAYEQYF,TGTGCCAGCACCGTAGGGGCCTACGAGCAGTACTTC
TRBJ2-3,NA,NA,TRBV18,CASSPRTGKWDTQYF,TGTGCCAGCTCACCACGAACAGGGAAGTGGGATACGCAGTATTTT
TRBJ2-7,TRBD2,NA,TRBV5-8,CASTQREGNYEQYF,TGTGCCAGCACCCAGCGGGAGGGTAACTACGAGCAGTACTTC
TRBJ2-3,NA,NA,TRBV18,CASSPRAPTSTDTQYF,TGTGCCAGCTCACCACGGGCACCAACTAGCACAGATACGCAGTATTTT
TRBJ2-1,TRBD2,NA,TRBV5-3,CARSSKREEQFF,TGTGCCAGAAGCTCCAAGCGGGAAGAGCAGTTCTTC
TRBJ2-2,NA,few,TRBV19,CASNPTASNTGELFF,TGTGCCAGTAACCCGACAGCTTCGAACACCGGGGAGCTGTTTTTT
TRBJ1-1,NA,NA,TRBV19,CASTPGGAGTEAFF,TGTGCCAGCACCCCTGGGGGGGCTGGGACTGAAGCTTTCTTT
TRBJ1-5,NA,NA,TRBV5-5,CASSQDSSNQPQHF,TGTGCCAGCAGCCAGGACAGCAGCAATCAGCCCCAGCATTTT
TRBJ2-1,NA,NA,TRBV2,CASSVGLNNEQFF,TGTGCCAGCAGCGTAGGACTCAACAATGAGCAGTTCTTC
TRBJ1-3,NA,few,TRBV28,CASSYGRESGNTIYF,TGTGCCAGCAGTTACGGGAGGGAGTCTGGAAACACCATATATTTT
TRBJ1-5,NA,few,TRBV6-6,CASSSNQPQHF,TGTGCCAGCAGTTCGAATCAGCCCCAGCATTTT
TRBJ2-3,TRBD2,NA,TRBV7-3,CASSPSGGRFSSTDTQYF,TGTGCCAGCAGCCCGTCGGGGGGAAGGTTCTCTAGCACAGATACGCAGTATTTT
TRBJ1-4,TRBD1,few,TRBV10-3,CAISNSAGQAATNEKLFF,TGTGCCATCAGTAACTCTGCCGGACAGGCTGCAACTAATGAAAAACTGTTTTTT
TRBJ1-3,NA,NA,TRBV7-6,CASSLDRVGNTIYF,TGTGCCAGCAGCTTAGACAGGGTCGGAAACACCATATATTTT
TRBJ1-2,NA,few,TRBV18,CASSPQGRVNGYTF,TGTGCCAGCTCACCACAGGGGCGAGTTAATGGCTACACCTTC
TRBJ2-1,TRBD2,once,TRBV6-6,CASSTRGLAGVNEQFF,TGTGCCAGCAGTACCCGGGGACTAGCGGGAGTCAATGAGCAGTTCTTC
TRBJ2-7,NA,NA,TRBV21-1,CASSISGGSGDF,TGTGCCAGCAGCATCTCTGGGGGGAGCGGGGACTTC
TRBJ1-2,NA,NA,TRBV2,CASSERGNGYTF,TGTGCCAGCAGTGAACGAGGGAACGGCTACACCTTC
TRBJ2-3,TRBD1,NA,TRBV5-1,CASSPDRVDIYTDTQYF,TGCGCCAGCAGCCCCGACAGGGTTGATATTTACACAGATACGCAGTATTTT
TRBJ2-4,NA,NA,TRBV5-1,CASSLDRDEGIQYF,TGCGCCAGCAGCTTGGACAGGGATGAAGGCATTCAGTACTTC
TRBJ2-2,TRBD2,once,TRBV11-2,CASRGLAGAGNTGELFF,TGTGCCAGCAGAGGACTAGCGGGAGCGGGGAACACCGGGGAGCTGTTTTTT
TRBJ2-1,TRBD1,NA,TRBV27,CASRGRGQWNEQFF,TGTGCCAGCCGCGGCAGGGGGCAGTGGAATGAGCAGTTCTTC
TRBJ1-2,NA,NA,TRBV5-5,CASSLAQGDYGYTF,TGTGCCAGCAGCTTGGCGCAGGGTGACTATGGCTACACCTTC
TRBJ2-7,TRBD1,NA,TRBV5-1,CASSLGILGQGDEQYF,TGCGCCAGCAGCTTAGGCATTTTAGGACAGGGGGACGAGCAGTACTTC